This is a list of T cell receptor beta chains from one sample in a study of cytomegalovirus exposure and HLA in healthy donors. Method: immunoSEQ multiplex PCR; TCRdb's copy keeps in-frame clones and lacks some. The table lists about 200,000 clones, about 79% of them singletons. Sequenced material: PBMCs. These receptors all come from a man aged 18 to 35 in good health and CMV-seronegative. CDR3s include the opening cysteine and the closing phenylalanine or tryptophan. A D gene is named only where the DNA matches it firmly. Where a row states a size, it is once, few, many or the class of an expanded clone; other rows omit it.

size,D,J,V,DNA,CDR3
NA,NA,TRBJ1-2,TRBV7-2,TGTGCCAGCAGCTACACGGCTGACAGAGCTAACTATGGCTACACCTTC,CASSYTADRANYGYTF
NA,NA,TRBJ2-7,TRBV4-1,TGCGCCAGCAGCCCGACGGAGTCCGAGCAGTACTTC,CASSPTESEQYF
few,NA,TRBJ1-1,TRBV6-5,TGTGCCAGCACCACTAACAGGGAGAACACTGAAGCTTTCTTT,CASTTNRENTEAFF
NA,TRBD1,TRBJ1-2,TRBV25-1,TGTGCCAGCAGTGAACCGGGACAGGCCATCTATGGCTACACCTTC,CASSEPGQAIYGYTF
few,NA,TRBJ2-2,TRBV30,TGTGCCTGGAGTGTGAGTCCGAACACCGGGGAGCTGTTTTTT,CAWSVSPNTGELFF
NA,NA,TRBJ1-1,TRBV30,TGTGCCTGGAGGGAGGGAGGCCTTGAAGCTTTCTTT,CAWREGGLEAFF
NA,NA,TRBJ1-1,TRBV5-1,TGCGCCAGCACTGAAGGGGGGAACACTGAAGCTTTCTTT,CASTEGGNTEAFF
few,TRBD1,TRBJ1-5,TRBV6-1,TGTGCCAGCAGTGTAGGACAGGGGATGGGCAATCAGCCCCAGCATTTT,CASSVGQGMGNQPQHF
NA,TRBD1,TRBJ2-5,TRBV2,TGTGCCAGCAATGAGCAGGGGGTCCGGGAGACCCAGTACTTC,CASNEQGVRETQYF
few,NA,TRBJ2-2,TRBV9,TGTGCCAGCAGCGTAGCTGACACCGGGGAGCTGTTTTTT,CASSVADTGELFF
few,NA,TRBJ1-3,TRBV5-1,TGCGCCAGCAGCTTGGGTGGAGGGACTAATCGAGACACCATATATTTT,CASSLGGGTNRDTIYF
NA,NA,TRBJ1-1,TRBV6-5,TGTGCCAGCAGTTACTCGAAGCCGGGGGTGACTGAAGCTTTCTTT,CASSYSKPGVTEAFF
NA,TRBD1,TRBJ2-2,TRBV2,TGTGCCAGCAGTGGGTGGCAGGGGGCCACCGGGGAGCTGTTTTTT,CASSGWQGATGELFF
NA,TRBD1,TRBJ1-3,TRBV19,TGTGCCAGTAGTATCTACAGGGGCTCTGGAAACACCATATATTTT,CASSIYRGSGNTIYF
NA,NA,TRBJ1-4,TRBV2,TGTGCCACGCAAACAGTCACAACTAATGAAAAACTGTTTTTT,CATQTVTTNEKLFF
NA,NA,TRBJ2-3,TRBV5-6,TGTGCCAGCAGCTGGGCTGGCGTGAGGGGGGGCGGCACAGATACGCAGTATTTT,CASSWAGVRGGGTDTQYF
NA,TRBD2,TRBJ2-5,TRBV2,TGTGCCGGCTCGACTAGCGGTGAAGAGACCCAGTACTTC,CAGSTSGEETQYF
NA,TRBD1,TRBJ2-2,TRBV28,TGTGCCAGCAGTCCCCCAAGACAGGGAGCTAACACCGGGGAGCTGTTTTTT,CASSPPRQGANTGELFF
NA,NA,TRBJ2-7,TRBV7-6,TGTGCCAGCAGCTCCCCCTACTCCGCCCCATCATTC,CASSSPYSAPSF
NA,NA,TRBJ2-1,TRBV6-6,TGTGCCAGCAGCAAGACTAGCTACAATGAGCAGTTCTTC,CASSKTSYNEQFF
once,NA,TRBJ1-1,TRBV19,TGTGCCAGTACCCGTGGGGGCGTGTGGACTGAAGCTTTCTTT,CASTRGGVWTEAFF
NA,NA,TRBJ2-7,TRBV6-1,TGTGCCAGCAGTGCCGAGACAGGTCCCTACGAGCAGTACTTC,CASSAETGPYEQYF
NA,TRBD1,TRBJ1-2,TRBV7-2,TGTGCCAGCAGCCCCGGGGGACAGAGCCAGAAAGATGGTGGCTACACCTTC,CASSPGGQSQKDGGYTF
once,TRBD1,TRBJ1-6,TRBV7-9,TGTGCCAGCAGCTTCAGACCGGGACAGGGCTTTTCACCCCTCCACTTT,CASSFRPGQGFSPLHF
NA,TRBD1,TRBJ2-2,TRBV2,TGTGCCAGCATGACAGGGGGCATTGGCACCGGGGAGCTGTTTTTT,CASMTGGIGTGELFF
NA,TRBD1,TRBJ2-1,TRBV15,TGTGCCACCAGCTTACCCGGGACAGGGATCTACAATGAGCAGTTCTTC,CATSLPGTGIYNEQFF
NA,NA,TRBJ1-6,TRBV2,TGTGCCAGTCGCCGGGACATTCGGTCCAATTCACCCCTCCACTTT,CASRRDIRSNSPLHF
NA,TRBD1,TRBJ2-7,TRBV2,TGTGCCAGCAGTCCAGTACCGGGACAGGGGGTCTACGAGCAGTACTTC,CASSPVPGQGVYEQYF
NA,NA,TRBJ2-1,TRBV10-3,TGTGCCATCATCGAGAACAATGAGCAGTTCTTC,CAIIENNEQFF
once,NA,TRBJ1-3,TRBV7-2,TGTGCCAGCAGCTCGACAGACGTTGGAAACACCATATATTTT,CASSSTDVGNTIYF
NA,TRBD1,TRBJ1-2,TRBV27,TGTGCCAGCAGTTTAGGGGACAGATCTGGCTACACCTTC,CASSLGDRSGYTF
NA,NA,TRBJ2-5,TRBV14,TGTGCCAGCAGCCACTTCGACTGGGGAAGAGGGCAAGAGACCCAGTACTTC,CASSHFDWGRGQETQYF
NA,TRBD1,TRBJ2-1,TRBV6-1,TGTGCCAGCAGTAGACAGGGTAGCTCCTACAATGAGCAGTTCTTC,CASSRQGSSYNEQFF
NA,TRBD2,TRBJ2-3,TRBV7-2,TGTGCCAGCAGGCGGGGGGGCACAGATACGCAGTATTTT,CASRRGGTDTQYF
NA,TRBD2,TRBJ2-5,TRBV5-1,TGCGCCAACAGTCCGGGGGGGAGCCAAGAGACCCAGTACTTC,CANSPGGSQETQYF
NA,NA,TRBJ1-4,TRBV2,TGTGCCAGCATAGGAGTTCGGAATGAAAAACTGTTTTTT,CASIGVRNEKLFF